A selection of T cell receptor beta chains follows, all from one sample in a study of human T cells and chemical hapten exposure. Using its own MiXCR run on the RACE reads, TCRdb lists one record per CDR3 protein. The data hold roughly 120,000 distinct CDR3 sequences, with about 12% observed a single time. Specimen: whole blood, collected in connection with sensitization to the hapten diphenylcyclopropenone (DPC). The source of these receptors is a woman in her forties or fifties with alopecia areata. Some clones in this sample may be carry-over from other donors' samples. Both conserved end residues are part of each CDR3. D genes are given only for firm matches. The size of a clone is reported for some rows only, either as once, few or many, or as a class for expanded clones.

>TRBV11-2|-|-|TRBJ1-1
TGTGCCAGTTCATTTCACCCGACGGGAACTGAAGCTTTCTTT
CASSFHPTGTEAFF
>TRBV7-6|TRBD2|-|TRBJ2-3
TGTGCCAGCAGCCGGACTAGCGGGATTGCAGATACGCAGTATTTT
CASSRTSGIADTQYF
>TRBV24-1|-|many|TRBJ2-3
TGTGCCACCAGTGATCCGCCGGGGAGAGCCGGCACAGATACGCAGTATTTT
CATSDPPGRAGTDTQYF
>TRBV20-1|-|-|TRBJ1-3
TGCAGTGCTAGATCCATTCAGGGCTTTTCTGGAAACACCATATATTTT
CSARSIQGFSGNTIYF
>TRBV7-6|-|few|TRBJ2-2
TGTGCCAGCAGCTTTCTTAAGGCCCACGACAGGATCAACACCGGGGAGCTGTTTTTT
CASSFLKAHDRINTGELFF
>TRBV19|-|-|TRBJ2-7
TGTGCCAGTAGTATCACGGGAACAGGAACCGAGCAGTACTTC
CASSITGTGTEQYF
>TRBV7-9|-|-|TRBJ2-1
TGTGCCAGCAGCTTACTGGGGACCTCCCACAATGAGCAGTTCTTC
CASSLLGTSHNEQFF
>TRBV7-7|-|few|TRBJ2-5
TGTGCTAGCAGCCCCCTCGCGGACCACCAAGAGACCCAGTACTTC
CASSPLADHQETQYF
>TRBV7-8|TRBD1|-|TRBJ1-1
TGTGCCAGCAGCTTAGCCGGGACAGGGGTCTTGAACACTGAAGCTTTCTTT
CASSLAGTGVLNTEAFF
>TRBV5-1|-|few|TRBJ1-4
TGCGCCAGCAGCCGAGGGTCTGCAACTAATGAAAAACTGTTTTTT
CASSRGSATNEKLFF
>TRBV7-9|TRBD1|many|TRBJ1-1
TGTGCCAGCAGCCCGCGACAGGGGTTCACTGAAGCTTTCTTT
CASSPRQGFTEAFF
>TRBV7-2|TRBD1|-|TRBJ2-3
TGTGCCAGCAGCACGGGACAGGGGGCGGGTACGCAGTATTTT
CASSTGQGAGTQYF
>TRBV6-2/TRBV6-3|-|many|TRBJ2-5
TGTGCCAGCAGTTCCGACACGCGTCAGACCCAGTACTTC
CASSSDTRQTQYF
>TRBV5-1|TRBD1|many|TRBJ2-7
TGCGCCAGCAGCTTGGGGCCGACAGGGACCTACGAGCAGTACTTC
CASSLGPTGTYEQYF
>TRBV28|-|many|TRBJ1-1
TGTGCCAGCAGTTCGGGGGGCGCCCCGCGGACTGAAGCTTTCTTT
CASSSGGAPRTEAFF
>TRBV4-1|TRBD2|few|TRBJ2-3
TGCGCCAGCAGCCAACAGCTAGCGGGGGGCACAGATACGCAGTATTTT
CASSQQLAGGTDTQYF
>TRBV7-7|TRBD2|few|TRBJ2-3
TGTGCTAGCAGCTTGGGACTAGCGGGGTCAGATACGCAGTATTTT
CASSLGLAGSDTQYF
>TRBV3-1|TRBD1|many|TRBJ1-2
TGTGCCAGCAGCCACTTGGGCAGGGGGCGGCCTGGAGGCTACACCTTC
CASSHLGRGRPGGYTF
>TRBV12-3/TRBV12-4|TRBD1|few|TRBJ1-1
TGTGCCAGCAGCAGACAGGGCAGGGGCACTGAAGCTTTCTTT
CASSRQGRGTEAFF
>TRBV6-2/TRBV6-3|-|many|TRBJ1-5
TGTGCCAGCAGCAACCCTCGGGGGAATCAGCCCCAGCATTTT
CASSNPRGNQPQHF
>TRBV11-2|-|-|TRBJ2-7
TGTGCCAGCAGCTTAGTTCCAGGATACGAGCAGTACTTC
CASSLVPGYEQYF
>TRBV12-3/TRBV12-4|TRBD2|few|TRBJ2-3
TGTGCCAGCAGTTTGGTGGGAGGGCCTACAGATACGCAGTATTTT
CASSLVGGPTDTQYF
>TRBV28|-|few|TRBJ2-1
TGTGCCAGCAGTAGTGCGGGGGAGGGGGCGAATGAGCAGTTCTTC
CASSSAGEGANEQFF
>TRBV5-6|-|-|TRBJ2-5
TGTGCCAGCAGCTTTGAGTGGAGGGCCGGGGGAGAGACCCAGTACTTC
CASSFEWRAGGETQYF
>TRBV29-1|-|-|TRBJ2-2
TGCAGCGCCTCCACCGACAGGATTAACACCGGGGAGCTGTTTTTT
CSASTDRINTGELFF
>TRBV7-7|TRBD1|many|TRBJ2-5
TGTGCCAGCAGCCCGACTTCAACAGGGGTGGAGACCCAGTACTTC
CASSPTSTGVETQYF
>TRBV5-5|-|many|TRBJ2-7
TGTGCCAGCAGCTTGCATGGAATCTACGAGCAGTACTTC
CASSLHGIYEQYF
>TRBV6-2/TRBV6-3|-|many|TRBJ1-2
TGTGCCAGCAGTTACGGCCCCCCCGGCTACACCTTC
CASSYGPPGYTF
>TRBV6-5|TRBD1|few|TRBJ2-7
TGTGCCAACACACCCGGGACAGGGAGCAACGAGCAGTACTTC
CANTPGTGSNEQYF